Listed here are 15 T cell receptor beta chains from one sample, sequenced in a study of blood T cell repertoires in COVID-19. Data came from immunoSEQ multiplex PCR; TCRdb stores just in-frame clones and leaves some out. This sample has roughly 380,000 clones, with about nine tenths found just once. Input material: peripheral blood. These receptors were collected from a woman between 35 and 50 years old with COVID-19, enrolled during active disease.

The J gene is TRBJ1-5, the V gene TRBV7-2, with 9 bases lining up with TRBD1. Unmatched junction bases numbered 2, after V lost 1 base and J lost 1 base. The germline V gene encodes CDR1 SGHTA and CDR2 FQGNSA. The CDR3 is made up of 16 amino acids. The CDR3 coding sequence is TGTGCCAGCAGCTTAGGGGGGACAGGGAGCAATCAGCCCCAGCATTTT. Its translation is CASSLGGTGSNQPQHF.

This chain joins TRBV5-4 and TRBJ2-5; possibly TRBD2 for D (5 bases). The V gene lost 1 base and the J gene lost 3 bases, with 13 bases spanning the gap. Germline values: CDR1 SGHNT, CDR2 YYREEE (reference sequence). This CDR3 comprises 15 residues. The CDR3: CASSLLPGIEETQYF. The DNA for the CDR3 is TGTGCCAGCAGCTTGTTGCCGGGGATTGAAGAGACCCAGTACTTC.

V and J are TRBV7-2 and TRBJ2-7, with D perhaps TRBD1 (6 bases). This CDR3 spans 14 amino acids. Germline V gene sequence: CDR1 SGHTA, CDR2 FQGNSA. V was trimmed by 1 base and J by 1 base, leaving 8 bases between them. The DNA for the CDR3 is TGTGCCAGCAGCTTAGAGCAGGGGTCCTACGAGCAGTACTTC. This codes for CASSLEQGSYEQYF.

This clone was found once. The chain links TRBV25-1 to TRBJ2-3, with 13 bases identical to TRBD2. V lost 5 bases and J lost 5; bases outside the gene matches: 4. Germline CDR1 MGHDK, CDR2 SYGVNS. The CDR3 contains 15 residues. CDR3 loop: CASSRTSGSGDTQYF. The CDR3 DNA is TGTGCCAGCAGTCGGACTAGCGGGAGCGGAGATACGCAGTATTTT.

The chain combines TRBV28 with TRBJ2-6, with D possibly matching TRBD1 (5 bases). CDR3 size: 17 residues. The V gene's germline CDR1 is MDHEN and CDR2 SYDVKM. V lost 5 bases and J 1 base, leaving 15 bases between the germline ends. The DNA of the CDR3 is TGTGCCAGCAGTGGCTCGTGGGGCCGGTCTGGGGCCAACGTCCTGACTTTC. Protein product: CASSGSWGRSGANVLTF.

The chain links TRBV6-2 or TRBV6-3 to TRBJ2-2; TRBD1 might be the D (5 bases). V was clipped by 6 bases and J by 0 bases, with 11 bases between them. The CDR3 loop spans 15 amino acids. Germline V CDR1 and CDR2: MNHEY, SVGEGT. This CDR3 is CASSPDRANTGELFF. Here the CDR3 DNA reads TGTGCCAGCAGCCCTGACAGAGCGAACACCGGGGAGCTGTTTTTT.

The rearrangement uses TRBV6-5 and TRBJ1-4; D is perhaps TRBD1 (5 bases). Germline lookup yields CDR1 MNHEY and CDR2 SVGAGI. The V and J ends lost 9 bases and 3 bases respectively, with 8 bases between them. This CDR3 has 12 residues. The chain's CDR3 is CARGRSNEKLFF. For the CDR3, the DNA is TGTGCCAGGGGGCGGTCTAATGAAAAACTGTTTTTT.

The DNA of the CDR3 is TGCGCCAGCAGCTTAGGGGGTATTAGCTCCTACAATGAGCAGTTCTTC. The encoded protein is CASSLGGISSYNEQFF. This sequence joins TRBV5-1 and TRBJ2-1; D is perhaps TRBD1 (6 bases). Germline values: CDR1 SGHRS, CDR2 YFSETQ. Trimming cost V 2 bases and J 0 bases, with 12 bases left between them. CDR3 length equals 16 residues.

V is TRBV6-5 and J is TRBJ2-7; 12 nucleotides agree with TRBD2. The junction had 1 base not matched to a gene; V was cut back by 0 bases and J by 4 bases. Germline V CDR1 and CDR2: MNHEY, SVGAGI. The CDR3 is 15 residues long. DNA for the CDR3: TGTGCCAGCAGTTACTCTACTAGCGGGGGGTACGAGCAGTACTTC. Its translation: CASSYSTSGGYEQYF.

With respect to this clone: This sample includes further DNA sequences coding for the same CDR3. The chain has TRBV28 and TRBJ2-7; D uncertain. CDR1 is MDHEN, CDR2 SYDVKM, per germline. The CDR3 sequence is 13 residues long. Trimming took 2 bases from V and 1 from J, leaving 6 bases between them. The CDR3 nucleotides are TGTGCCAGCAGTTTAGCCGGGTCCTACGAGCAGTACTTC. This translates into CASSLAGSYEQYF.

Comment on this clone: Other DNA sequences in this specimen translate into the identical CDR3. This sequence joins TRBV7-9 and TRBJ1-1; a weak D match, TRBD1 (6 bases). The germline V gene encodes CDR1 SEHNR and CDR2 FQNEAQ (reference sequence). The V end was cut by 1 base, the J end by 0 bases, with 6 bases between. This CDR3 has 14 residues. The CDR3 here is CASSLGTVNTEAFF. The CDR3 DNA sequence: TGTGCCAGCAGCTTAGGGACAGTGAACACTGAAGCTTTCTTT.

The chain links TRBV30 to TRBJ1-2, with D perhaps TRBD1 (5 bases). This CDR3 spans 15 amino acids. Germline V gene sequence: CDR1 GTSNPN, CDR2 SVGIG (reference sequence). V lost 2 bases and J 8 bases, leaving 21 bases between the germline ends. The CDR3 loop is CAWSPTSARVEGYTF. Written as DNA, the CDR3 is TGTGCCTGGAGTCCCACGTCGGCCAGGGTGGAGGGCTACACCTTC.

This chain links TRBV11-3 with TRBJ2-3, with D possibly being TRBD2 (6 bases). This CDR3 comprises 13 residues. Germline lookup yields CDR1 SGHNT and CDR2 YENEEA. The V end lost 5 bases, the J end lost 2 bases, and 8 bases lay between the germline ends. Here the CDR3 reads CASSGRNTDTQYF. The CDR3 region has the DNA TGTGCCAGCAGCGGGAGGAACACAGATACGCAGTATTTT. The entire variable domain, with the rest obtained from reference TRBV11-3 and TRBJ2-3, is as follows: EAGVVQSPRYKIIEKKQPVAFWCNPISGHNTLYWYLQNLGQGPELLIRYENEEAVDDSQLPKDRFSAERLKGVDSTLKIQPAELGDSAVYLCASSGRNTDTQYFGPGTRLTVL.

V usage is TRBV7-2 and J usage is TRBJ1-1; D is unresolved. V lost 4 bases and J lost 5, with 23 bases in between. This CDR3 has 17 amino acids. Looked up from germline, CDR1 is SGHTA and CDR2 is FQGNSA. The CDR3 nucleotides are TGTGCCAGCAGCTCTCTCCCACCACGGAACAGAGGGACTGAAGCTTTCTTT. Protein product: CASSSLPPRNRGTEAFF.

The rearrangement uses TRBV7-2 and TRBJ2-1; possible D gene TRBD2, 7 bases. CDR1 and CDR2 (germline): SGHTA, FQGNSA. Trimming removed 3 bases at V and 10 bases at J, with 16 bases between. The CDR3 consists of 14 residues. The CDR3 region has the DNA TGTGCCAGCAGCTTTCTCGGGCCGGGGGGCGAGCAGTTCTTC. Protein: CASSFLGPGGEQFF. Supplemented by reference TRBV7-2 and TRBJ2-1, the full variable domain reads GAGVSQSPSNKVTEKGKDVELRCDPISGHTALYWYRQSLGQGLEFLIYFQGNSAPDKSGLPSDRFSAERTGGSVSTLTIQRTQQEDSAVYLCASSFLGPGGEQFFGPGTRLTVL.